Listed here are 9 T cell receptor beta chains from one sample, sequenced in a study of shared clonotypes between healthy human individuals. Assay: immunoSEQ multiplex PCR; the TCRdb copy retains only in-frame clones and omits some. The data contain approximately 2.5 million clones, 90% to 95% of them seen just once; the ten biggest clones take up around 0.14%. The sample taken for sequencing was naive CD4+ T cells sorted from blood. Noted subset: CD45RA+ positively selected. Receptors were obtained from a man aged 18 to 30 in good health.

The chain employs TRBV9 and TRBJ2-7; TRBD1 matches at 8 bases. V lost 3 bases and J lost 7; bases outside the gene matches: 12. The CDR3 is made up of 15 amino acids. Germline lookup yields CDR1 SGDLS and CDR2 YYNGEE. CDR3 sequence: CASSAGQAPILEQYF. The CDR3, as DNA: TGTGCCAGCAGCGCGGGACAGGCGCCAATCTTGGAGCAGTACTTC.

The V and J genes are TRBV5-1 and TRBJ2-5; TRBD2 is a possible D gene (6 bases). This CDR3 spans 15 amino acids. The ends were cut back, 5 bases at V and 1 base at J, with 15 bases in the middle. In germline, CDR1 is SGHRS, CDR2 YFSETQ. CDR3 in amino acids: CASSIRGELQETQYF. In DNA form, the CDR3 reads TGCGCCAGCAGTATTCGCGGGGAACTCCAAGAGACCCAGTACTTC.

The rearrangement joins TRBV29-1 to TRBJ1-2, with TRBD1 as a possible D gene (5 bases). The V gene lost 4 bases and the J gene lost 6 bases, with 12 bases spanning the gap. The germline V gene has CDR1 SQVTM and CDR2 ANQGSEA. CDR3 size: 12 residues. The chain's CDR3 is CSVGGWVDGYTF. The CDR3 coding sequence is TGCAGCGTTGGGGGCTGGGTGGATGGCTACACCTTC.

This clone was detected once. The CDR3 here is CASSLEWPGGETQYF. CDR3 DNA sequence: TGCGCCAGCAGCTTGGAGTGGCCGGGCGGAGAGACCCAGTACTTC. The chain couples TRBV5-1 to TRBJ2-5; D gene unclear. Deletions cut 0 bases from V and 4 bases from J, with 13 bases between. The CDR3 runs to 15 residues. Germline V gene lookup returns CDR1 SGHRS and CDR2 YFSETQ.

The chain joins TRBV9 to TRBJ1-1; D is possibly TRBD1 (6 bases). V gave up 6 bases and J gave up 6 bases, with 9 bases separating them. Germline lookup yields CDR1 SGDLS and CDR2 YYNGEE. The CDR3 covers 11 residues. As DNA, the CDR3 is TGTGCCAGCATACCAGGGGCTGAAGCTTTCTTT. Translated, it gives CASIPGAEAFF.

The rearrangement joins TRBV2 to TRBJ1-2; TRBD1 aligns across 7 bases. Per germline, CDR1 SNHLY and CDR2 FYNNEI. The junction had 5 bases not matched to a gene; V was cut back by 3 bases and J by 4 bases. This CDR3 is 14 amino acids long. In DNA form, the CDR3 reads TGTGCCAGCAGTGATAGGAGGGGGCCCTATGGCTACACCTTC. This encodes CASSDRRGPYGYTF.

This chain uses TRBV6-5 with TRBJ2-7; 9 positions agree with TRBD1. Germline values: CDR1 MNHEY, CDR2 SVGAGI. V lost 5 bases and J lost 0; bases outside the gene matches: 5. There are 15 residues in the CDR3. CDR3 sequence (DNA): TGTGCCAGCAGTAAACAGGGGGCCCACTCCTACGAGCAGTACTTC. Translating it yields CASSKQGAHSYEQYF.

The table lists this clone with a count of one. This chain connects TRBV18 to TRBJ1-2, with D uncertain. This CDR3 is built from 16 residues. Trimming shortened V by 3 bases and J by 1 base, and 15 bases separated the two germline ends. Germline V gene lookup returns CDR1 KGHSH and CDR2 LQKENI. CDR3 sequence reads: CASSPNLPGGNYGYTF. The CDR3 DNA sequence: TGTGCCAGCTCACCCAACCTTCCCGGCGGTAACTATGGCTACACCTTC.

This chain joins TRBV7-2 and TRBJ2-7; TRBD1 aligns across 8 bases. This CDR3 has 18 amino acids. The germline V gene has CDR1 SGHTA and CDR2 FQGNSA. After removal of 2 bases from V and 0 bases from J, the junction contained 12 bases not matched to a gene. The CDR3 coding sequence is TGTGCCAGCAGCTTATCCGCCGGACAGGGATGGGGCTCCTACGAGCAGTACTTC. It codes for CASSLSAGQGWGSYEQYF.